The 17 T cell receptor beta chains in this list originate from one sample, sequenced in a study of Tregs in tolerant kidney transplant recipients (dated by TCRdb to the late 2010s). Library generation was performed with the immunoSEQ multiplex PCR assay. TCRdb's version of the immuneACCESS table is confined to in-frame rearrangements and falls short of the full clone set. An unresolved V gene accounts for under half of the shortfall where checked; the remainder is of unknown origin. This sample holds under 100,000 clones; roughly 92% were observed only once. 4.7% of the sample rests with the top ten. The sample taken for sequencing was CD8+ T cells from blood. The receptors here all came from a human donor in good health.

V is TRBV11-2 and J is TRBJ2-5, with 10 positions matching TRBD2. This CDR3 is built from 13 residues. Germline-derived CDR1 and CDR2 are SGHAT and FQNNGV. Trimming took 6 bases from V and 5 from J; bases not matched to a gene: 3. The CDR3 sequence is CASRPTSGETQYF. The CDR3 nucleotides are TGTGCCAGCAGACCGACTAGCGGGGAGACCCAGTACTTC.

The rearrangement links TRBV4-2 to TRBJ2-7; 8 bases align to TRBD1. The junction had 5 bases not matched to a gene; V was cut back by 4 bases and J by 3 bases. Per germline, CDR1 LGHNA and CDR2 YNFKEQ. This CDR3 contains 14 residues. The CDR3 region has the DNA TGTGCCAGCAGCCTAGACAGGGGACGCTACGAGCAGTACTTC. Its protein is CASSLDRGRYEQYF.

This clone has more than one count but fewer than ten. The chain carries TRBV30 and TRBJ1-6, with D maybe TRBD1 (6 bases). CDR3 length: 14 amino acids. V shed 2 bases and J shed 11 bases, with 16 bases lying between them. Germline V gene sequence: CDR1 GTSNPN, CDR2 SVGIG (reference sequence). The CDR3 loop is CAWSFQGQLPPLHF. CDR3 in DNA: TGTGCCTGGAGTTTCCAAGGACAGCTCCCACCCCTCCACTTT. Full variable domain (remainder filled in from reference TRBV30 and TRBJ1-6): SQTIHQWPATLVQPVGSPLSLECTVEGTSNPNLYWYRQAAGRGLQLLFYSVGIGQISSEVPQNLSASRPQDRQFILSSKKLLLSDSGFYLCAWSFQGQLPPLHFGNGTRLTVT.

CDR3 in amino acids: CASSKGRTGGGQPQHF. CDR3 in DNA: TGTGCCAGCAGCAAAGGCCGGACAGGGGGAGGTCAGCCCCAGCATTTT. This chain connects TRBV21-1 to TRBJ1-5; TRBD1, as called in the table, went unchecked against the DNA. TRBV21-1 is classified as a pseudogene. This CDR3 region has 16 residues.

The J gene is TRBJ2-1, the V gene TRBV27, with unresolved D. The CDR3 totals 16 residues. The germline V gene has CDR1 MNHEY and CDR2 SMNVEV (reference sequence). The V end lost 5 bases, the J end lost 0 bases, and 14 bases lay between the germline ends. Here the CDR3 reads CASSPSTGSSYNEQFF. The CDR3, as DNA: TGTGCCAGCAGTCCCTCTACCGGAAGCTCCTACAATGAGCAGTTCTTC.

This chain links TRBV7-9 with TRBJ2-5; TRBD1 might be the D (6 bases). V shed 8 bases and J shed 5 bases, with 24 bases lying between them. CDR1 and CDR2 from the germline V gene are SEHNR and FQNEAQ (reference sequence). The CDR3 loop spans 16 amino acids. CDR3 residues: CASVPWTVHGEETQYF. For the CDR3, the DNA is TGTGCCAGCGTACCATGGACAGTTCACGGGGAGGAGACCCAGTACTTC.

The gene calls are TRBV25-1 and TRBJ2-1; D gene ambiguous. Per the germline V gene, CDR1 is MGHDK and CDR2 is SYGVNS. Trimming took off 0 bases at V and 8 bases at J, with 8 bases between the two ends. CDR3 size: 13 residues. The CDR3 spells CASSEYTVDEQFF. The CDR3, as DNA: TGTGCCAGCAGTGAATATACTGTCGATGAGCAGTTCTTC.

The V and J genes are TRBV13 and TRBJ2-3; TRBD1 might be the D (6 bases). The CDR3 spans 17 residues. Germline V gene sequence: CDR1 PRHDT, CDR2 FYEKMQ (reference sequence). Between the trimmed V and J ends, which lost 5 bases and 5 bases, there was a span of 23 bases. Here the CDR3 DNA reads TGTGCCAGCAGCAAACCATATGCGCCAGGGGAAAAAGATACGCAGTATTTT. This translates into CASSKPYAPGEKDTQYF.

This sequence joins TRBV5-1 and TRBJ2-4; a possible D gene is TRBD1 (5 bases). The V and J ends lost 0 bases and 1 base respectively, with 8 bases between them. Germline loops: CDR1 SGHRS, CDR2 YFSETQ. The CDR3 loop spans 15 amino acids. CDR3 DNA sequence: TGCGCCAGCAGCTTGGCGCAGGGTGCCAAAAACATTCAGTACTTC. Translating it yields CASSLAQGAKNIQYF.

The chain uses TRBV7-9 and TRBJ2-3; D unclear. The CDR3 is 13 amino acids. V lost 4 bases and J lost 1, with 6 bases in between. Germline CDR1 is SEHNR and CDR2 is FQNEAQ (reference sequence). CDR3 in DNA: TGTGCCAGCAGCTCCCGGGGCACAGATACGCAGTATTTT. Its protein product is CASSSRGTDTQYF.

V and J are TRBV10-1 and TRBJ1-3; the D is unclear. CDR3 size: 11 residues. Germline V gives CDR1 WNHNN, CDR2 SYGVQD (reference sequence). V shed 6 bases and J shed 4 bases, with 4 bases lying between them. Here the CDR3 DNA reads TGCGCCAGCAGCCTAGGAAACACCATATATTTT. Encoded protein: CASSLGNTIYF.

This clone was seen a single time. The J gene is TRBJ2-7, the V gene TRBV2; D gene unclear. There are 13 residues in the CDR3. Per the germline V gene, CDR1 is SNHLY and CDR2 is FYNNEI. The V and J ends lost 1 base and 5 bases respectively, with 9 bases between them. CDR3 sequence reads: CASSEGPRHEQYF. The CDR3 DNA reads TGTGCCAGCAGTGAAGGGCCCCGTCACGAGCAGTACTTC.

J is TRBJ1-1 and V is TRBV29-1; D gene unclear. Germline assignment: CDR1 SQVTM and CDR2 ANQGSEA. Between the trimmed V and J ends, which lost 1 base and 4 bases, there was a span of 10 bases. The CDR3 has 13 amino acids. The CDR3 region has the DNA TGCAGCGTTGAAGGACCCTGGGGCACTGAAGCTTTCTTT. Translated, it gives CSVEGPWGTEAFF.

The chain joins TRBV19 to TRBJ2-1; possibly TRBD2 for D (5 bases). From germline, CDR1 is LNHDA and CDR2 SQIVND (reference sequence). Trimming pared 3 bases from V and 0 bases from J, leaving 9 bases between. The CDR3 runs 15 residues. CDR3 residues: CASSIQGSSYNEQFF. CDR3 DNA sequence: TGTGCCAGTAGTATCCAAGGGAGCTCCTACAATGAGCAGTTCTTC.

This clone showed up just a few times. The genes are TRBV5-6 and TRBJ1-6, with D maybe TRBD1 (5 bases). In germline, CDR1 is SGHDT, CDR2 YYEEEE. The V end lost 0 bases, the J end lost 17 bases, and 18 bases lay between the germline ends. The CDR3 is 14 residues long. The CDR3 sequence: CASSLGNQGTLVHF. The CDR3 DNA follows: TGTGCCAGCAGCTTGGGGAATCAGGGAACCCTCGTCCACTTT.

J is TRBJ2-7 and V is TRBV23-1; no clear D. TRBV23-1 is flagged as an ORF with uncertain function. The length of the CDR3 is 13 residues. V lost 2 bases and J 3 bases, leaving 8 bases between the germline ends. The CDR3 here is CASSQGPYYEQYF. CDR3 DNA sequence: TGCGCCAGCAGTCAAGGACCCTACTACGAGCAGTACTTC.

The V gene is TRBV13, the J gene TRBJ2-3, with a tentative D call TRBD2 (5 bases). The CDR3 runs to 17 residues. Looked up from germline, CDR1 is PRHDT and CDR2 is FYEKMQ (reference sequence). The V gene lost 0 bases and the J gene lost 2 bases, with 15 bases spanning the gap. CDR3 bases: TGTGCCAGCAGCTTAGGTCCCGGGGTTGCTGACACAGATACGCAGTATTTT. Its protein is CASSLGPGVADTDTQYF. Drawing the rest from reference TRBV13 and TRBJ2-3, the complete variable domain is AAGVIQSPRHLIKEKRETATLKCYPIPRHDTVYWYQQGPGQDPQFLISFYEKMQSDKGSIPDRFSAQQFSDYHSELNMSSLELGDSALYFCASSLGPGVADTDTQYFGPGTRLTVL.